What follows are 28 T cell receptor beta chains derived from one specimen sequenced in a study of CD8+ T cells in alopecia areata. RNA, once extracted, was reverse transcribed into cDNA for use as the sequencing template. Sequencing used immunoSEQ multiplex PCR; TCRdb keeps in-frame clones, though not all of them. The top ten hold about 1.5% of the sample, which has 150,000 to 200,000 clones, approximately 62% seen once. This material consisted of CD4+ T cells sorted from blood, taken at week 0. The receptors here all came from a human donor with alopecia areata.

CDR3 in DNA: TGCAGCGTTGATTTGTCAGGACAGGGAAACTCTGGGGCCAACGTCCTGACTTTC. Encoded protein: CSVDLSGQGNSGANVLTF. The chain combines TRBV29-1 with TRBJ2-6, with 8 positions matching TRBD1. Germline CDR1 SQVTM, CDR2 ANQGSEA. The CDR3 is 18 amino acids. V dropped 3 bases and J dropped 0; count of bases not matched to a gene: 10.

This chain uses TRBV5-8 with TRBJ1-1; no reliable D call. Trimming pared 5 bases from V and 0 bases from J, leaving 8 bases between. The germline gives CDR1 SGHTS, CDR2 YDEGEE. This CDR3 has 13 residues. The CDR3 is CASSRAVNTEAFF. The CDR3 DNA reads TGTGCCAGCAGTCGAGCGGTGAACACTGAAGCTTTCTTT.

The chain employs TRBV9 and TRBJ1-5; 7 bases are a match to TRBD1. Trimming cost V 3 bases and J 7 bases; bases outside gene matches: 7. The CDR3 loop spans 14 amino acids. Germline CDR1 and CDR2: SGDLS and YYNGEE. In nucleotides, the CDR3 is TGTGCCAGCAGCGGGGAGGGGGCGAGGCAGCCCCAGCATTTT. It yields the protein CASSGEGARQPQHF.

The chain couples TRBV29-1 to TRBJ2-5; D is perhaps TRBD2 (5 bases). The V gene lost 7 bases and the J gene lost 5 bases, with 11 bases spanning the gap. Per germline, CDR1 SQVTM and CDR2 ANQGSEA. The CDR3 has 11 amino acids. DNA of the CDR3: TGCAGCGCTAAAGAGGGTGAGACCCAGTACTTC. Translated, it gives CSAKEGETQYF.

V is TRBV30 and J is TRBJ1-1; 7 positions agree with TRBD1. The J segment lost 0 bases and the V segment lost 0 bases, leaving 4 bases of the junction unmatched. Germline V gene lookup returns CDR1 GTSNPN and CDR2 SVGIG (reference sequence). The CDR3 length is 15 residues. Here the CDR3 DNA reads TGTGCCTGGAGTGTGAAAACAGGGGTGAACACTGAAGCTTTCTTT. Residues: CAWSVKTGVNTEAFF.

This clone occurred a few times. CDR3 nucleotide sequence: TGTGCCTGGAGTGTACAGGGTACCTATGGCTACACCTTC. Its translation is CAWSVQGTYGYTF. The rearrangement joins TRBV30 to TRBJ1-2, with a tentative D call TRBD1 (6 bases). The CDR3 totals 13 residues. The germline V and J ends were trimmed by 0 bases and 4 bases, with 9 bases remaining between them. Germline assignment: CDR1 GTSNPN and CDR2 SVGIG (reference sequence).

This chain connects TRBV2 to TRBJ1-2, with 8 bases identical to TRBD1. The germline CDR1 and CDR2 sequences are SNHLY and FYNNEI. J lost 7 bases, V lost 7 bases, and 8 bases had no gene match. This CDR3 is built from 13 residues. CDR3 in amino acids: CASIRTGTGGYTF. DNA of the CDR3: TGTGCCAGCATTAGGACAGGGACAGGTGGCTACACCTTC. Using reference TRBV2 and TRBJ1-2 for the parts outside the CDR3, the full variable domain is EPEVTQTPSHQVTQMGQEVILRCVPISNHLYFYWYRQILGQKVEFLVSFYNNEISEKSEIFDDQFSVERPDGSNFTLKIRSTKLEDSAMYFCASIRTGTGGYTFGSGTRLTVV.

This clone was observed a single time. The rearrangement joins TRBV6-5 to TRBJ2-3; perhaps TRBD1 as D (6 bases). CDR1 is MNHEY, CDR2 SVGAGI, per germline. V was shortened by 5 bases and J by 0 bases, with 9 bases between the two germline ends. This CDR3 has 14 residues. This CDR3 is CASSDRLSTDTQYF. CDR3 bases: TGTGCCAGCAGTGACAGGCTTAGCACAGATACGCAGTATTTT.

The chain combines TRBV4-3 with TRBJ2-7, with D tentatively TRBD2 (5 bases). Germline-derived CDR1 and CDR2 are LGHNA and YSLEER. The V and J ends lost 0 bases and 0 bases respectively, with 18 bases between them. This CDR3 has 18 residues. The CDR3 reads CASSQDVSGRRSSYEQYF. As DNA, the CDR3 is TGCGCCAGCAGCCAAGATGTCTCGGGGAGACGGAGCTCCTACGAGCAGTACTTC.

V and J are TRBV15 and TRBJ2-2; weak D call: TRBD1 (5 bases). The CDR3 spans 14 residues. Trimming left V 4 bases short and J 0 bases short, with 6 bases between. Germline-derived CDR1 and CDR2 are LNHNV and YYDKDF (reference sequence). In nucleotides, the CDR3 is TGTGCCACCAGCAAACAGGCGAACACCGGGGAGCTGTTTTTT. This translates into CATSKQANTGELFF.

The chain uses TRBV11-2 and TRBJ2-7; TRBD2 matches at 13 bases. The germline V gene has CDR1 SGHAT and CDR2 FQNNGV. This CDR3 has 16 amino acids. The junction had 5 bases not matched to a gene; V was cut back by 3 bases and J by 3 bases. For the CDR3, the DNA is TGTGCCAGCAGCTTCGGGACTAGCGGGGTTTTCTACGAGCAGTACTTC. Residues: CASSFGTSGVFYEQYF.

This clone was detected only a few times. The V and J genes are TRBV4-1 and TRBJ2-2; D gene unclear. Deletions cut 4 bases from V and 8 bases from J, with 8 bases between. Germline CDR1 reads MGHRA; CDR2 reads YSYEKL. The CDR3 runs to 12 residues. The CDR3 loop is CASSLLGGELFF. Written as DNA, the CDR3 is TGCGCCAGCAGCCTGCTAGGGGGGGAGCTGTTTTTT.

The genes are TRBV4-3 and TRBJ2-4, with D perhaps matching TRBD2 (6 bases). Trimming shortened V by 0 bases and J by 0 bases, and 12 bases separated the two germline ends. Germline CDR1 reads LGHNA; CDR2 reads YSLEER. This CDR3 has 17 amino acids. The DNA of the CDR3 is TGCGCCAGCAGCCAAGATCTGGCGGGACTAGCCAAAAACATTCAGTACTTC. Amino acids: CASSQDLAGLAKNIQYF.

This chain connects TRBV7-2 to TRBJ1-6; D perhaps matches TRBD1 (6 bases). The CDR3 sequence is 13 residues long. In germline, CDR1 is SGHTA, CDR2 FQGNSA. Trimming removed 2 bases from V and 9 bases from J, with 8 bases in between. The CDR3 region is CASSLPGASPLHF. The CDR3 DNA sequence: TGTGCCAGCAGCTTACCGGGGGCTTCACCCCTCCACTTT.

The chain carries TRBV2 and TRBJ1-1; D may be TRBD1 (6 bases). This CDR3 spans 10 amino acids. Germline CDR1 reads SNHLY; CDR2 reads FYNNEI. Trimming left V 6 bases short and J 11 bases short, with 10 bases between. The CDR3: CASSTGYAFF. The CDR3 region has the DNA TGTGCCAGCAGCACAGGGTATGCTTTCTTT.

The chain has TRBV29-1 and TRBJ1-1; no reliable D call. The V end was cut by 4 bases, the J end by 1 base, with 16 bases between. Looked up from germline, CDR1 is SQVTM and CDR2 is ANQGSEA. The CDR3 spans 15 residues. CDR3 residues: CSVGVGSVTNTEAFF. As DNA, the CDR3 is TGCAGCGTTGGGGTGGGTTCCGTCACGAACACTGAAGCTTTCTTT.

The rearrangement links TRBV7-9 to TRBJ1-2, with 7 bases aligning to TRBD1. CDR3 size: 13 residues. V trimming: 1 base; J trimming: 8 bases; junction bases outside the gene matches: 4. Germline V gives CDR1 SEHNR, CDR2 FQNEAQ (reference sequence). The chain's CDR3 is CASSLGQGGGYTF. DNA of the CDR3: TGTGCCAGCAGCTTAGGACAGGGAGGAGGCTACACCTTC.

The chain joins TRBV30 to TRBJ2-7; 10 nucleotides line up with TRBD1. The CDR3 extends over 15 amino acids. Germline values: CDR1 GTSNPN, CDR2 SVGIG (reference sequence). V lost 2 bases and J lost 5; bases outside the gene matches: 9. In DNA, the CDR3 is TGTGCCTGGAGTAAGAAGGGACAGGGGACCAACGAGCAGTACTTC. This gives the protein CAWSKKGQGTNEQYF. The whole variable domain, filled in from reference TRBV30 and TRBJ2-7, reads SQTIHQWPATLVQPVGSPLSLECTVEGTSNPNLYWYRQAAGRGLQLLFYSVGIGQISSEVPQNLSASRPQDRQFILSSKKLLLSDSGFYLCAWSKKGQGTNEQYFGPGTRLTVT.

The table lists this clone with a count of one. The rearrangement links TRBV11-2 to TRBJ2-7, with D perhaps matching TRBD1 or TRBD2 (6 bases each). This CDR3 region has 17 residues. V lost 1 base and J 0 bases, leaving 16 bases between the germline ends. Per germline, CDR1 SGHAT and CDR2 FQNNGV. The chain's CDR3 is CASSLVGGGQSSYEQYF. CDR3 nucleotide sequence: TGTGCCAGCAGCTTAGTAGGTGGGGGGCAGAGCTCCTACGAGCAGTACTTC. The variable domain in full, completed from reference TRBV11-2 and TRBJ2-7, reads EAGVAQSPRYKIIEKRQSVAFWCNPISGHATLYWYQQILGQGPKLLIQFQNNGVVDDSQLPKDRFSAERLKGVDSTLKIQPAKLEDSAVYLCASSLVGGGQSSYEQYFGPGTRLTVT.

The V and J genes are TRBV29-1 and TRBJ2-2; D possibly corresponds to TRBD1 (6 bases). V was trimmed by 6 bases and J by 4 bases, leaving 12 bases between them. Germline V lookup: CDR1 SQVTM, CDR2 ANQGSEA. The CDR3 totals 13 residues. CDR3 in DNA: TGCAGCGTCGTACAGGGTTCCACCGGGGAGCTGTTTTTT. Encoded protein: CSVVQGSTGELFF.

This rearrangement joins TRBV2 to TRBJ2-2, with D uncertain. The germline gives CDR1 SNHLY, CDR2 FYNNEI. V was shortened by 8 bases and J by 1 base, with 11 bases between the two germline ends. The CDR3 length is 14 residues. The CDR3 nucleotides are TGTGCCAGCTCGGGTCCACGGAACACCGGGGAGCTGTTTTTT. This codes for CASSGPRNTGELFF.

The chain is built from TRBV9 and TRBJ2-3; possibly TRBD1 for D (5 bases). The V gene's germline CDR1 is SGDLS and CDR2 YYNGEE. Trimming cost V 0 bases and J 1 base, with 9 bases left between them. The CDR3 has 15 residues. DNA of the CDR3: TGTGCCAGCAGCGTAGAAAACAGGCGCACAGATACGCAGTATTTT. Its translation: CASSVENRRTDTQYF.

This chain joins TRBV4-1 and TRBJ1-2, with 9 bases aligning to TRBD1. CDR1 and CDR2 from the germline V gene are MGHRA and YSYEKL. Germline trimming cut 2 bases from V and 8 bases from J; bases unmatched to any gene: 9. This CDR3 is built from 15 residues. CDR3 DNA: TGCGCCAGCAGCCAAACCGGGACAGGGCGTGGCGGCTACACCTTC. Residues: CASSQTGTGRGGYTF.

The gene calls are TRBV5-8 and TRBJ2-3; 7 bases match TRBD2. The V gene's germline CDR1 is SGHTS and CDR2 YDEGEE. V was pared by 4 bases and J by 1 base, with 6 bases of the junction left unmatched. The CDR3 consists of 15 residues. DNA for the CDR3: TGTGCCAGCAGCCCCGGGACTACGGGCACAGATACGCAGTATTTT. Its translation: CASSPGTTGTDTQYF.

This chain uses TRBV6-5 with TRBJ1-1; TRBD1 is a possible D gene (5 bases). The CDR3 is 14 residues long. V lost 5 bases to trimming and J lost 11 bases, with 21 bases between them. The germline V gene has CDR1 MNHEY and CDR2 SVGAGI. CDR3 sequence: CASSGDGARTKAFF. The CDR3 coding sequence is TGTGCCAGCAGTGGAGACGGGGCCAGGACGAAGGCTTTCTTT.

This clone was seen a handful of times. The V and J genes are TRBV29-1 and TRBJ2-3; weak D call: TRBD1 (5 bases). Germline assignment: CDR1 SQVTM and CDR2 ANQGSEA. This CDR3 comprises 14 residues. V lost 7 bases, J lost 2 bases, and 16 bases lay in between. The CDR3 DNA reads as TGCAGCGAACGCCAGGGAACTATCACAGATACGCAGTATTTT. Amino acids: CSERQGTITDTQYF.

The V gene is TRBV10-3, the J gene TRBJ2-7, with 7 bases matching TRBD1. The V gene's germline CDR1 is ENHRY and CDR2 SYGVKD. This CDR3 spans 13 amino acids. Unmatched junction bases numbered 4, after V lost 7 bases and J lost 1 base. The CDR3 DNA follows: TGTGCCATCAAAGGGACAGAGTCCTACGAGCAGTACTTC. Protein product: CAIKGTESYEQYF.

For this clone: At one end, the junction sequence differs from germline, possibly due to a read error. CDR3 in amino acids: CASSGVIF. The CDR3 DNA follows: TGTGCCAGCAGCGGGGTAATCTTC. The genes are TRBV2 and TRBJ2-1, with D perhaps TRBD2 (5 bases). Germline V gene data show CDR1 as SNHLY and CDR2 as FYNNEI. The CDR3 has 8 amino acids.